The 14 T cell receptor beta chains listed next were all sequenced from one sample in a study of naive and memory T cell subsets. Ligated cDNA underwent four rounds of PCR with nested alpha and beta constant region primers and SP2. TCRdb reanalysed the UMI-ligation and nested PCR reads using MiXCR and keeps one entry per CDR3 protein. This sample carries tens of thousands of distinct CDR3 sequences, more than 6.5% of them seen once, and the ten largest clones take roughly 3.2%. Described treatment: skin biopsy from PPD injection site in Mantoux-positive individual. A UMI-containing oligonucleotide was joined by 3' ligation to the TCR cDNA template. The starting material was skin, obtained from a tuberculin skin test site. The source of these receptors is an adult in good health.

This clonotype was seen repeatedly, ten times or more. The chain links TRBV4-1 to TRBJ1-1; D remains ambiguous. The CDR3 is 16 amino acids. Germline values: CDR1 MGHRA, CDR2 YSYEKL. Deletions cut 5 bases from V and 0 bases from J, with 16 bases between. For the CDR3, the DNA is TGCGCCAGCAGCAAAAGCTCGCCCACTTTGAACACTGAAGCTTTCTTT. Translated: CASSKSSPTLNTEAFF.

The chain uses TRBV18 and TRBJ2-1, with D hard to call. CDR3 length: 11 amino acids. CDR1 is KGHSH, CDR2 LQKENI, per germline. The V gene lost 4 bases and the J gene lost 8 bases, with 6 bases spanning the gap. CDR3 in amino acids: CASSLTDEQFF. The CDR3 nucleotides read TGTGCCAGCTCACTGACGGATGAGCAGTTCTTC.

The table lists this clonotype with many counts. The chain recombines TRBV10-1 with TRBJ2-4; no definite D call. The CDR3 runs 12 residues. The V gene's germline CDR1 is WNHNN and CDR2 SYGVQD (reference sequence). V lost 4 bases and J lost 8, with 9 bases in between. This CDR3 is CASSVDGYIQYF. The CDR3 DNA follows: TGCGCCAGCAGTGTTGACGGGTACATTCAGTACTTC.

This clonotype was recorded at least ten times. The chain links TRBV7-3 to TRBJ2-7, with TRBD1 matching over 7 bases. Germline-derived CDR1 and CDR2 are SGHTA and FQGTGA. Trimming at V came to 5 bases and at J to 3 bases, leaving 10 bases not matched to a gene. There are 15 residues in the CDR3. CDR3: CASSPTGTEVYEQYF. The CDR3 DNA reads TGTGCCAGCAGCCCAACCGGGACAGAAGTCTACGAGCAGTACTTC.

Many counts were recorded for this clonotype. The J gene is TRBJ2-5, the V gene TRBV6-1; a weak D match, TRBD2 (5 bases). Germline V CDR1 and CDR2: MNHNS, SASEGT. The CDR3 has 13 residues. V dropped 6 bases and J dropped 1 base, with 9 bases sitting between them. The CDR3 DNA reads TGTGCCAGCAGCGAGCGGTTCCAAGAGACCCAGTACTTC. It yields the protein CASSERFQETQYF.

This sequence joins TRBV28 and TRBJ1-2; maybe TRBD1 (6 bases). Trimming shortened V by 5 bases and J by 8 bases, and 15 bases separated the two germline ends. This CDR3 spans 13 amino acids. Germline V CDR1 and CDR2: MDHEN, SYDVKM. The CDR3 nucleotides read TGTGCCAGCAGTCTTACAGGGTGGCGGGGCTACACCTTC. Amino acid sequence: CASSLTGWRGYTF.

This chain links TRBV7-2 with TRBJ1-3, with 9 bases that match TRBD1. The length of the CDR3 is 18 residues. V dropped 5 bases and J dropped 0; count of bases not matched to a gene: 11. Germline CDR1 reads SGHTA; CDR2 reads FQGNSA. The CDR3 reads CASSPHEGQGPSGNTIYF. In DNA form, the CDR3 reads TGTGCCAGCAGCCCCCATGAGGGACAGGGTCCCTCTGGAAACACCATATATTTT.

On this clonotype: One junction end disagrees with the germline gene, perhaps due to a read error. This rearrangement joins TRBV6-6 to TRBJ1-5; TRBD1 is a possible D gene (5 bases). CDR1 is MNHNY, CDR2 SVGAGI, per germline (reference sequence). This CDR3 has 14 amino acids. The DNA of the CDR3 is TGTGCCGGCAGTTACGGGGGTAGCAATCAGCCCCAGCATTTT. Its translation is CAGSYGGSNQPQHF.

This clonotype was observed at least ten times. This rearrangement joins TRBV5-1 to TRBJ2-3, with D uncertain. This CDR3 comprises 12 residues. V lost 0 bases and J lost 5, with 4 bases in between. CDR1 is SGHRS and CDR2 is YFSETQ in the germline V gene. CDR3 DNA: TGCGCCAGCAGCTTGGTAGGAGATACGCAGTATTTT. It is translated as CASSLVGDTQYF. The entire variable domain, with the rest obtained from reference TRBV5-1 and TRBJ2-3, is as follows: KAGVTQTPRYLIKTRGQQVTLSCSPISGHRSVSWYQQTPGQGLQFLFEYFSETQRNKGNFPGRFSGRQFSNSRSEMNVSTLELGDSALYLCASSLVGDTQYFGPGTRLTVL.

Only a few counts were recorded for this clonotype. CDR3 sequence: CSVETPGPNLGETQYF. CDR3 nucleotides: TGCAGCGTTGAGACCCCCGGGCCGAATCTGGGAGAGACCCAGTACTTC. The chain has TRBV29-1 and TRBJ2-5; D not resolved. The germline gives CDR1 SQVTM, CDR2 ANQGSEA. CDR3 size: 16 residues. The ends were cut back, 3 bases at V and 4 bases at J, with 21 bases in the middle.

In its sample, this clonotype was seen a few times. The chain combines TRBV12-5 with TRBJ1-5, with 11 bases identical to TRBD1. The CDR3 runs to 15 residues. CDR1 LGHNT and CDR2 FRNRAP come from the germline V gene. Unmatched junction bases numbered 3, after V lost 4 bases and J lost 4 bases. In DNA form, the CDR3 reads TGTGCTAGTGGTTCGAGGGACAGGGGGAATCAGCCCCAGCATTTT. Translation gives CASGSRDRGNQPQHF.

Worth noting for this clonotype: The junction shows a germline mismatch at one end, possibly a read error. This sequence joins TRBV6-6 and TRBJ1-2, with D unclear. This CDR3 is built from 14 residues. Germline V gene data show CDR1 as MNHNY and CDR2 as SVGAGI (reference sequence). CDR3 amino acids: CASSEIRPNYGDTF. The CDR3 DNA reads TGTGCCAGCAGCGAGATACGTCCTAACTATGGCGACACCTTC.

This clonotype came up a few times. V and J are TRBV19 and TRBJ1-2, with D possibly being TRBD1 (5 bases). This CDR3 has 15 residues. CDR1 is LNHDA and CDR2 is SQIVND in the germline V gene (reference sequence). Trimming pared 5 bases from V and 8 bases from J, leaving 21 bases between. The CDR3 region is CASSDRTSAYLGYTF. The CDR3 coding sequence is TGTGCCAGTAGTGATAGGACATCCGCCTACCTAGGCTACACCTTC.

V usage is TRBV28 and J usage is TRBJ1-1; 9 nucleotides line up with TRBD1. CDR3 length equals 13 residues. Germline values: CDR1 MDHEN, CDR2 SYDVKM. V shed 4 bases and J 5 bases; nucleotides not matched to a gene: 2. CDR3 nucleotide sequence: TGTGCCAGCAGTTCGACAGGGGGAACTGAAGCTTTCTTT. Its protein product is CASSSTGGTEAFF.